What follows are 11 T cell receptor beta chains derived from one specimen sequenced in a study of HIV-infected patients and healthy controls. TCRdb itself ran the 5' RACE reads through MiXCR, one entry per CDR3 protein. This table has some 67,000 distinct CDR3 sequences, about a sixth appearing once. What was sequenced was CD4+ T cells from blood. The receptors come from a human donor in good health.

In this sample, this clonotype turned up a few times. The V call is TRBV19, the J call TRBJ1-5; D is ambiguous. V was clipped by 9 bases and J by 1 base, with 7 bases between them. CDR3 size: 12 residues. The germline gives CDR1 LNHDA, CDR2 SQIVND (reference sequence). This chain's CDR3 is CASTNSNQPQHF. The CDR3 coding sequence is TGTGCCAGCACCAACAGCAATCAGCCCCAGCATTTT.

This clonotype was counted ten times or more. CDR3 sequence (DNA): TGCAGCGCCGGGAACGGAGTATATGAGCAGTTCTTC. Residues: CSAGNGVYEQFF. This chain joins TRBV29-1 and TRBJ2-1, with D possibly being TRBD2 (5 bases). V gave up 7 bases and J gave up 8 bases, with 15 bases separating them. Per the germline V gene, CDR1 is SQVTM and CDR2 is ANQGSEA. The CDR3 has 12 residues.

The gene calls are TRBV29-1 and TRBJ2-3; D perhaps matches TRBD1 (6 bases). From germline, CDR1 is SQVTM and CDR2 ANQGSEA. The V gene lost 4 bases and the J gene lost 4 bases, with 15 bases spanning the gap. The CDR3 is 14 residues long. In DNA form, the CDR3 reads TGCAGCGTTGGGGCGACAGGAAAGGCAGATACGCAGTATTTT. Translating gives CSVGATGKADTQYF.

This clonotype came up a few times. J is TRBJ1-6 and V is TRBV4-2, with 7 positions matching TRBD1. Looked up from germline, CDR1 is LGHNA and CDR2 is YNFKEQ. V trimming: 4 bases; J trimming: 7 bases; junction bases outside the gene matches: 13. The CDR3 has 17 amino acids. Here the CDR3 reads CASSPQGQRTLNSPLHF. CDR3 sequence (DNA): TGTGCCAGCAGCCCCCAGGGACAGCGGACGCTAAATTCACCCCTCCACTTT.

The sample holds a few counts of this clonotype. CDR3 sequence (DNA): TGTGCCAGCAGTTTAGGGTGGACGCAGTATTTT. Translation: CASSLGWTQYF. The chain carries TRBV28 and TRBJ2-3, with D hard to call. The CDR3 covers 11 residues. With 2 bases removed from V and 9 bases from J, the gap between germline ends came to 6 bases. Germline V gives CDR1 MDHEN, CDR2 SYDVKM.

This clonotype was seen a few times. This chain joins TRBV20-1 and TRBJ1-5; D perhaps matches TRBD1 (5 bases). This CDR3 has 13 residues. Looked up from germline, CDR1 is DFQATT and CDR2 is SNEGSKA (reference sequence). Deletions cut 5 bases from V and 4 bases from J, with 12 bases between. CDR3 protein: CSAFRGSNQPQHF. CDR3 DNA: TGCAGTGCTTTCCGGGGCTCGAATCAGCCCCAGCATTTT.

This clonotype occurred a few times. V and J are TRBV28 and TRBJ1-1; perhaps TRBD1 as D (5 bases). The CDR3 has 16 amino acids. Trimming pared 5 bases from V and 0 bases from J, leaving 16 bases between. From germline, CDR1 is MDHEN and CDR2 SYDVKM. DNA for the CDR3: TGTGCCAGCAGTCTAGGGTGGGCAGGGATGAACACTGAAGCTTTCTTT. Protein: CASSLGWAGMNTEAFF.

In this sample, this clonotype turned up a few times. V gene TRBV11-1 combines with J gene TRBJ2-7; 7 bases are shared with TRBD1. This CDR3 contains 18 residues. CDR1 is SGHAT, CDR2 FQDESV, per germline (reference sequence). With 2 bases clipped from V and 1 base from J, the junction kept 14 bases outside the gene matches. The CDR3 sequence is CASSLRPGGTPESYEQYF. CDR3 nucleotide sequence: TGTGCCAGCAGCTTACGTCCAGGGGGAACCCCTGAGTCCTACGAGCAGTACTTC.

The V and J genes are TRBV5-5 and TRBJ2-7; possible D gene TRBD1, 5 bases. Germline V CDR1 and CDR2: SGHKS, YYEKEE (reference sequence). The V end lost 1 base, the J end lost 7 bases, and 12 bases lay between the germline ends. There are 13 residues in the CDR3. In nucleotides, the CDR3 is TGTGCCAGCAGCTTGAATAGGGGATGGGAGCAGTACTTC. Translating gives CASSLNRGWEQYF.

CDR3 region: CASMPSGSIKQYF. The CDR3 bases are TGTGCCAGCATGCCTAGCGGGAGTATCAAGCAGTACTTC. The chain uses TRBV6-2 or TRBV6-3 and TRBJ2-7; 10 bases match TRBD2. The V gene's germline CDR1 is MNHEY and CDR2 SVGEGT. The CDR3 consists of 13 residues. V was clipped by 7 bases and J by 8 bases; unmatched bases: 8.

As concerns this clonotype: A much larger clone differs from this one at a single base, so this may be a read error. The chain combines TRBV4-2 with TRBJ2-3; 10 bases are a match to TRBD1. With 5 bases clipped from V and 4 bases from J, the junction kept 6 bases outside the gene matches. This CDR3 region has 15 residues. Germline V lookup: CDR1 LGHNA, CDR2 YNFKEQ. In DNA, the CDR3 is TGTGCCAGCAGCTATGGACAGGGGGATTCAGATACGCAGTATTTT. It is translated as CASSYGQGDSDTQYF.